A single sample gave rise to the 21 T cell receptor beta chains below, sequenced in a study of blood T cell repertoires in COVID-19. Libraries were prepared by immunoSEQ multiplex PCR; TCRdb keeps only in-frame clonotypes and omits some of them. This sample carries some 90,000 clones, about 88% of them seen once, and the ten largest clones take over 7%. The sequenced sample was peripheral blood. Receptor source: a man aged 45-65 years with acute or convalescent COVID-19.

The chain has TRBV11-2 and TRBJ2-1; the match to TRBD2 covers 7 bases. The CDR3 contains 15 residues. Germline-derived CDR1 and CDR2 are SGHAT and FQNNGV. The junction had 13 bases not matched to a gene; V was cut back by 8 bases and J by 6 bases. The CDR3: CASGPWAGERNEQFF. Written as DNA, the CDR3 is TGTGCCAGCGGACCATGGGCGGGGGAGCGCAATGAGCAGTTCTTC.

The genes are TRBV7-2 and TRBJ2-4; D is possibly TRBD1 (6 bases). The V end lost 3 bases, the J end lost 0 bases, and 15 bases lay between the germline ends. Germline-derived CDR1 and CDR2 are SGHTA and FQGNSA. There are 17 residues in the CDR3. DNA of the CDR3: TGTGCCAGCAGCTTGTTATCAGGGGCGGGAGCCAAAAACATTCAGTACTTC. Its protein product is CASSLLSGAGAKNIQYF.

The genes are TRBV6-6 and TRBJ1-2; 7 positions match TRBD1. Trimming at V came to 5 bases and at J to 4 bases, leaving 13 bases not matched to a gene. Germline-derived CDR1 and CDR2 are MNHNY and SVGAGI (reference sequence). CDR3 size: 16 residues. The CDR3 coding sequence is TGTGCCAGCAGTAAGGGGGCCCGAAAAGGGGGCTATGGCTACACCTTC. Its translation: CASSKGARKGGYGYTF.

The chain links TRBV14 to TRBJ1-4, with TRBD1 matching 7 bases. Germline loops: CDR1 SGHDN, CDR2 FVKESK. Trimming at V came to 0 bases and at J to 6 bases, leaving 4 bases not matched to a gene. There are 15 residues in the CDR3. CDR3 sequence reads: CASSQDNRGYEKLFF. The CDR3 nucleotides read TGTGCCAGCAGCCAAGATAACAGGGGCTATGAAAAACTGTTTTTT.

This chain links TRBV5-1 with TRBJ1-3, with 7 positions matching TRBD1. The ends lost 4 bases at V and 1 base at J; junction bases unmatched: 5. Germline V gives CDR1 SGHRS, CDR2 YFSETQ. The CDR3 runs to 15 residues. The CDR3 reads CASSIDRVSGNTIYF. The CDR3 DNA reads TGCGCCAGCAGCATTGACAGGGTGTCTGGAAACACCATATATTTT.

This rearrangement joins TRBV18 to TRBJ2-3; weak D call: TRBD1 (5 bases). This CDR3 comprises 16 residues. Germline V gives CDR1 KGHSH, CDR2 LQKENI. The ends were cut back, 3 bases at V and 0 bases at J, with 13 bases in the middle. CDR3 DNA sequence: TGTGCCAGCTCACCCACGACAGTGGGAAGCACAGATACGCAGTATTTT. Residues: CASSPTTVGSTDTQYF. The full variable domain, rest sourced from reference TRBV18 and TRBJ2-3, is NAGVMQNPRHLVRRRGQEARLRCSPMKGHSHVYWYRQLPEEGLKFMVYLQKENIIDESGMPKERFSAEFPKEGPSILRIQQVVRGDSAAYFCASSPTTVGSTDTQYFGPGTRLTVL.

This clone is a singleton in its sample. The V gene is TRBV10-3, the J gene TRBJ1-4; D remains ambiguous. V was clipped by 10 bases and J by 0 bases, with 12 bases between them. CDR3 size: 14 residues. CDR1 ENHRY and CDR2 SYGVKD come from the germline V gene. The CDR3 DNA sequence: TGTGCCACCCGAGGGAGGACAACTAATGAAAAACTGTTTTTT. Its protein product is CATRGRTTNEKLFF.

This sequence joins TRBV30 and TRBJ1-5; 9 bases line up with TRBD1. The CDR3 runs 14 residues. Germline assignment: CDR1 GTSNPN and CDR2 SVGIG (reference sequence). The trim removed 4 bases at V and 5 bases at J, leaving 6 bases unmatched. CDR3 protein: CAWNAGTGHQPQHF. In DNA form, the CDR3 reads TGTGCCTGGAACGCCGGGACAGGGCATCAGCCCCAGCATTTT.

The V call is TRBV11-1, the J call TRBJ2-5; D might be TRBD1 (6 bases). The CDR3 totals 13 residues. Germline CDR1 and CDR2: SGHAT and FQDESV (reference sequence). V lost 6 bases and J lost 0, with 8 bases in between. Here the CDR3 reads CASRQGYQETQYF. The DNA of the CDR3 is TGTGCCAGCAGACAGGGTTACCAAGAGACCCAGTACTTC.

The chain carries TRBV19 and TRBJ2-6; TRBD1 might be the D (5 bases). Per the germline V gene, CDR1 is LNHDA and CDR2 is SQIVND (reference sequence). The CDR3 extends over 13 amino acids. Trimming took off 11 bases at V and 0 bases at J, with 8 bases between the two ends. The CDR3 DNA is TGTGCCGCGACAGTCTCTGGGGCCAACGTCCTGACTTTC. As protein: CAATVSGANVLTF. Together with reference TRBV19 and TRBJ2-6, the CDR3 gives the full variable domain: DGGITQSPKYLFRKEGQNVTLSCEQNLNHDAMYWYRQDPGQGLRLIYYSQIVNDFQKGDIAEGYSVSREKKESFPLTVTSAQKNPTAFYLCAATVSGANVLTFGAGSRLTVL.

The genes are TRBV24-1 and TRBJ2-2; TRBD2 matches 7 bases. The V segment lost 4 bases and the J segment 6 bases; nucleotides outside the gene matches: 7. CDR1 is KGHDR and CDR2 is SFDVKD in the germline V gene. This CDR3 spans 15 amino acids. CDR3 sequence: CATSDPTGGAGELFF. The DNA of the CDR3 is TGTGCCACCAGTGACCCCACTGGGGGGGCCGGGGAGCTGTTTTTT.

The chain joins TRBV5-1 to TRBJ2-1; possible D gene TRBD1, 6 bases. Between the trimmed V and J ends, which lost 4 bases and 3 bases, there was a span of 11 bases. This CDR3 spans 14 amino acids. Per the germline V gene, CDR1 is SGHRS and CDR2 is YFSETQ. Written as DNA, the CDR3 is TGCGCCAGCAGCCCCGGACAGATCTACAATGAGCAGTTCTTC. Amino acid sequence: CASSPGQIYNEQFF.

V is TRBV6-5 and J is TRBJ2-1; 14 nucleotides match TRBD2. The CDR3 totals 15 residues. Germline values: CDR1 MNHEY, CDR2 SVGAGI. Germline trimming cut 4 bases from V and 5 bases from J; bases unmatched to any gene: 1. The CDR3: CASSWTSGGNNEQFF. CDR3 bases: TGTGCCAGCAGTTGGACTAGCGGGGGGAACAATGAGCAGTTCTTC.

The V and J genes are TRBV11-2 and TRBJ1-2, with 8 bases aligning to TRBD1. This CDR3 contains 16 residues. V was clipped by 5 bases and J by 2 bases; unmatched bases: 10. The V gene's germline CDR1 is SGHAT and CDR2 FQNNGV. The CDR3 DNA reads TGTGCCAGCAGCACCATAGACAGGGGCAGGAACTATGGCTACACCTTC. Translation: CASSTIDRGRNYGYTF.

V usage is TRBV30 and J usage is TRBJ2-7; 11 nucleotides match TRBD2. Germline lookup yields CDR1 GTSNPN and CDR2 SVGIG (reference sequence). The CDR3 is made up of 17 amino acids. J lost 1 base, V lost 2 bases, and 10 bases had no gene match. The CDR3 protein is CAWSPGIRTSGSYEQYF. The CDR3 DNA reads TGTGCCTGGAGTCCAGGGATTAGGACTAGCGGGTCCTACGAGCAGTACTTC.

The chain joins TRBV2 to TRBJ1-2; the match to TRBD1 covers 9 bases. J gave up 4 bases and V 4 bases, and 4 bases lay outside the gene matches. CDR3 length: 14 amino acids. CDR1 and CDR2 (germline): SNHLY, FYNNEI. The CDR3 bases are TGTGCCAGCAGTGGGGGACAGGGATTCTATGGCTACACCTTC. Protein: CASSGGQGFYGYTF. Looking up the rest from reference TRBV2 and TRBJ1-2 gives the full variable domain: EPEVTQTPSHQVTQMGQEVILRCVPISNHLYFYWYRQILGQKVEFLVSFYNNEISEKSEIFDDQFSVERPDGSNFTLKIRSTKLEDSAMYFCASSGGQGFYGYTFGSGTRLTVV.

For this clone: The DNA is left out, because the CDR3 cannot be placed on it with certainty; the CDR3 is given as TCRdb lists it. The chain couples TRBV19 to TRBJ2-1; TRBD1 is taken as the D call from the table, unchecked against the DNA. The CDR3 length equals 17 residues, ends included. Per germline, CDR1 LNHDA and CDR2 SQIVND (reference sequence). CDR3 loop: CASRIGFFGQGVNEQFF.

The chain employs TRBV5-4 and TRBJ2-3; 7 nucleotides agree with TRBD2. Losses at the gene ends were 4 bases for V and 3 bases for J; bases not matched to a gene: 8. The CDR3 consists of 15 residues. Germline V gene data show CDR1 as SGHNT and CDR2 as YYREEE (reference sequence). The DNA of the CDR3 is TGTGCCAGCAGCGCCCCGTGGGGGGGAACAGATACGCAGTATTTT. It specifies CASSAPWGGTDTQYF.

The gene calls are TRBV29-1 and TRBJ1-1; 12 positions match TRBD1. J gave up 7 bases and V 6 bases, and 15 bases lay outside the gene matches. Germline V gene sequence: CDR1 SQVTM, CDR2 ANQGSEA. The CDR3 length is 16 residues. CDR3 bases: TGCAGCGTCTCCCCCCCCGGGACAGGGGGCCAGGTTGAAGCTTTCTTT. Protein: CSVSPPGTGGQVEAFF.

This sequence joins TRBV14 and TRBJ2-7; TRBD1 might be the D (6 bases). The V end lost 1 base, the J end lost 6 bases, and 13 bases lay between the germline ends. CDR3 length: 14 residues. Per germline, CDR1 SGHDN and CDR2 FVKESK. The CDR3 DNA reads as TGTGCCAGCAGCCAAGCGAGGTTAGGGGGCGAGCAGTACTTC. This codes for CASSQARLGGEQYF.

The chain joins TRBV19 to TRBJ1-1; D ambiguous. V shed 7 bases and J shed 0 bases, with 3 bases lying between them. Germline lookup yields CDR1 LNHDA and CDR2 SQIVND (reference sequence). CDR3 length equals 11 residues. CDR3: CASTMNTEAFF. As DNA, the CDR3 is TGTGCCAGTACTATGAACACTGAAGCTTTCTTT.